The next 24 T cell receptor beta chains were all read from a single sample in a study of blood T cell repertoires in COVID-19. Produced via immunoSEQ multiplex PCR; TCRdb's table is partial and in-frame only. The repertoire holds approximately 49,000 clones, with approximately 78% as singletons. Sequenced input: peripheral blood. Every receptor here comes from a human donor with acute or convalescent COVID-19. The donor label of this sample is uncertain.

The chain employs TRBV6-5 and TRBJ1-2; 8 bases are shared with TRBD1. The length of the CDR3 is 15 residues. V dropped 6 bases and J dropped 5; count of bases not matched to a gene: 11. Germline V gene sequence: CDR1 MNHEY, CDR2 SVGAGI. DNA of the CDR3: TGTGCCAGCAGCCGGGACAGGTGGACCTCTTATGGCTACACCTTC. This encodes CASSRDRWTSYGYTF.

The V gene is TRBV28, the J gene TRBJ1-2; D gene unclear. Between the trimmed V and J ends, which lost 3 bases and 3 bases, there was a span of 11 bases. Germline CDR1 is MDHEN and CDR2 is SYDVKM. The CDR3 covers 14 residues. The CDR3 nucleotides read TGTGCCAGCAGTTTCGCGGGGATGGACTATGGCTACACCTTC. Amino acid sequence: CASSFAGMDYGYTF.

CDR3 DNA: TGTGCCAGCAGTCCAAGACTAGCGGGAGATTCTCAAGAGACCCAGTACTTC. Its protein product is CASSPRLAGDSQETQYF. The chain recombines TRBV25-1 with TRBJ2-5; 12 positions match TRBD2. The CDR3 contains 17 residues. Germline CDR1 is MGHDK and CDR2 is SYGVNS. The V segment lost 5 bases and the J segment 2 bases; nucleotides outside the gene matches: 9.

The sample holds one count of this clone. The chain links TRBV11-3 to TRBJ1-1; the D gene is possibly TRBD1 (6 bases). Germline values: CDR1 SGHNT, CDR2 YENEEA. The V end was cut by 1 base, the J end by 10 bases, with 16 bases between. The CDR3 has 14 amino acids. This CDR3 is CASSLVGQGQGAFF. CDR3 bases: TGTGCCAGCAGCTTAGTGGGACAAGGGCAGGGAGCTTTCTTT.

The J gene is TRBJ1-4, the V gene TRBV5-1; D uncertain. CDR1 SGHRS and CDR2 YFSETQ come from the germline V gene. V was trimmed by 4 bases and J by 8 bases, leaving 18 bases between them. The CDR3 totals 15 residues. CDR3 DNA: TGCGCCAGCAGCAAGACGGAGGGAAGTGGGGAAAAACTGTTTTTT. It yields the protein CASSKTEGSGEKLFF.

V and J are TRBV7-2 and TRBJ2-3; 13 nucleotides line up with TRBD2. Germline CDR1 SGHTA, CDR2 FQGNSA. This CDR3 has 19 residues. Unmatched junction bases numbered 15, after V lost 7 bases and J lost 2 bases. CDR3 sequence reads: CASTPPITSGRAYTDTQYF. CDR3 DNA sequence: TGTGCCAGCACCCCCCCCATTACTAGCGGGAGGGCCTACACAGATACGCAGTATTTT. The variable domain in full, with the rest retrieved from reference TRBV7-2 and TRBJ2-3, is GAGVSQSPSNKVTEKGKDVELRCDPISGHTALYWYRQSLGQGLEFLIYFQGNSAPDKSGLPSDRFSAERTGGSVSTLTIQRTQQEDSAVYLCASTPPITSGRAYTDTQYFGPGTRLTVL.

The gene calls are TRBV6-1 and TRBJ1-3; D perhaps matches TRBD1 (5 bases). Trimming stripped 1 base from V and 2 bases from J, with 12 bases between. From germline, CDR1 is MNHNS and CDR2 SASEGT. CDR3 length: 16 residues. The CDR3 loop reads CASSEELQAPGNTIYF. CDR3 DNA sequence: TGTGCCAGCAGTGAAGAATTACAGGCACCTGGAAACACCATATATTTT.

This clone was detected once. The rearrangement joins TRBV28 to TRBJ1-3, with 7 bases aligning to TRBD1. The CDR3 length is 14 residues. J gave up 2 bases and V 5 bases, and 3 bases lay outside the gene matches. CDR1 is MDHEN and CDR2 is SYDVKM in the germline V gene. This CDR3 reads CASSLGTAGNTIYF. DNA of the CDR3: TGTGCCAGCAGTCTCGGGACAGCTGGAAACACCATATATTTT.

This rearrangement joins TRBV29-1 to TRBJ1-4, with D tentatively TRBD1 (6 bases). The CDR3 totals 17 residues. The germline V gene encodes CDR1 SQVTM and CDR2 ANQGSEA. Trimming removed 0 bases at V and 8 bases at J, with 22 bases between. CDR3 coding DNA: TGCAGCGTTGAAGATCCCTCCCTGGGGGGGGCGCGCGAAAAACTGTTTTTT. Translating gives CSVEDPSLGGAREKLFF. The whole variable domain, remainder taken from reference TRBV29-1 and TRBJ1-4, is SAVISQKPSRDICQRGTSLTIQCQVDSQVTMMFWYRQQPGQSLTLIATANQGSEATYESGFVIDKFPISRPNLTFSTLTVSNMSPEDSSIYLCSVEDPSLGGAREKLFFGSGTQLSVL.

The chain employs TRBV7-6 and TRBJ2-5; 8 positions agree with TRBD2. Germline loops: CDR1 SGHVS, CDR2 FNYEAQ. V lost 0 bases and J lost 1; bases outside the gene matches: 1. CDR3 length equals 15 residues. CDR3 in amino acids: CASSLAGTSQETQYF. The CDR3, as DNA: TGTGCCAGCAGCTTAGCTGGGACTAGCCAAGAGACCCAGTACTTC.

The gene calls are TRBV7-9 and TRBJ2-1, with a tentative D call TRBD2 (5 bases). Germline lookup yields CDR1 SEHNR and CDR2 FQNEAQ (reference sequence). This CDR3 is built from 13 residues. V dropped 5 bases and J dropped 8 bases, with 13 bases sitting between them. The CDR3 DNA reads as TGTGCCAGCAGCCCTAGCCACATCCATGAGCAGTTCTTC. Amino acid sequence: CASSPSHIHEQFF.

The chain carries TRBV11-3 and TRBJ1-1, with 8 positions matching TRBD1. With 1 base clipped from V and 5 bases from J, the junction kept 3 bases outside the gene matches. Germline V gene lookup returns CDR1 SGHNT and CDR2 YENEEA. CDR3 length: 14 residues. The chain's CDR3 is CASSLGQGRTEAFF. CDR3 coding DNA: TGTGCCAGCAGCTTAGGACAGGGGCGGACTGAAGCTTTCTTT. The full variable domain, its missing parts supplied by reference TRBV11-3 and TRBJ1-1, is EAGVVQSPRYKIIEKKQPVAFWCNPISGHNTLYWYLQNLGQGPELLIRYENEEAVDDSQLPKDRFSAERLKGVDSTLKIQPAELGDSAVYLCASSLGQGRTEAFFGQGTRLTVV.

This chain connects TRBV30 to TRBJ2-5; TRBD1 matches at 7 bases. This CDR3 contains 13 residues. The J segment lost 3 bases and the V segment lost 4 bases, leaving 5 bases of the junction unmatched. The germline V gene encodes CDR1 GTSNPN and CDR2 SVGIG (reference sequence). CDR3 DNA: TGTGCCTGGAATACAGGGACAGAAGAGACCCAGTACTTC. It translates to CAWNTGTEETQYF.

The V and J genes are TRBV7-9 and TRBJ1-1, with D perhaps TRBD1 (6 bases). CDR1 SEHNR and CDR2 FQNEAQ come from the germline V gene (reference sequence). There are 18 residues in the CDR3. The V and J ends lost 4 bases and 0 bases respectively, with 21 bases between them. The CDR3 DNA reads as TGTGCCAGCAGCTCTGCCGGGAGGGGGGCATCAATGAACACTGAAGCTTTCTTT. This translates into CASSSAGRGASMNTEAFF. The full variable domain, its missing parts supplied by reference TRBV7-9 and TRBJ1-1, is DTGVSQNPRHKITKRGQNVTFRCDPISEHNRLYWYRQTLGQGPEFLTYFQNEAQLEKSRLLSDRFSAERPKGSFSTLEIQRTEQGDSAMYLCASSSAGRGASMNTEAFFGQGTRLTVV.

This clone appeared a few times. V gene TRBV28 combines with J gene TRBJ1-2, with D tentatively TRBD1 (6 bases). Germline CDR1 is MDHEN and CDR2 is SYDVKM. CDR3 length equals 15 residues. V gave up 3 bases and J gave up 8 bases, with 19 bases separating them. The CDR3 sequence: CASSLFTGGADGYTF. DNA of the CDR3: TGTGCCAGCAGTTTGTTTACTGGGGGCGCAGACGGCTACACCTTC.

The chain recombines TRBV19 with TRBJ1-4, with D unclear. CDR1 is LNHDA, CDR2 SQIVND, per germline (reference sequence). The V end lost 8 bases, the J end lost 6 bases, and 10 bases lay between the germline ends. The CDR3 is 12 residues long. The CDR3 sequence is CASALLDEKLFF. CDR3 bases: TGTGCCAGTGCTTTACTTGATGAAAAACTGTTTTTT.

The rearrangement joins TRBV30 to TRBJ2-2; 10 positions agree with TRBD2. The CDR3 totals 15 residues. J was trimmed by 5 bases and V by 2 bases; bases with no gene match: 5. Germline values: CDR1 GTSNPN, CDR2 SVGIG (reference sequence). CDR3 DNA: TGTGCCTGGAGTAGGAAGGGACTAGCGACCGGGGAGCTGTTTTTT. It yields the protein CAWSRKGLATGELFF.

The CDR3 sequence is CTSSQDWSGYEQYF. CDR3 DNA sequence: TGCACCAGCAGCCAAGATTGGTCCGGTTACGAGCAGTACTTC. The genes are TRBV1 and TRBJ2-7; TRBD2, the table's D call, was not compared with the DNA. TRBV1 is assigned pseudogene status. The CDR3 spans 14 residues.

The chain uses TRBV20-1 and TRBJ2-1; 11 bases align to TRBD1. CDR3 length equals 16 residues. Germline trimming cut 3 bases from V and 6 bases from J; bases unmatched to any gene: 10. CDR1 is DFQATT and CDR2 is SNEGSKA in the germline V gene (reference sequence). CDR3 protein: CSASVSGTGGSNEQFF. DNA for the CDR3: TGCAGTGCTAGTGTATCCGGGACAGGGGGAAGCAATGAGCAGTTCTTC.

As DNA, the CDR3 is TGTGCCACCAGTGATTTACGGGGGAAACTGTTTTTT. Protein product: CATSDLRGKLFF. The V and J genes are TRBV24-1 and TRBJ1-4; weak D call: TRBD1 (5 bases). The CDR3 contains 12 residues. Germline V CDR1 and CDR2: KGHDR, SFDVKD. Deletions cut 1 base from V and 11 bases from J, with 7 bases between.

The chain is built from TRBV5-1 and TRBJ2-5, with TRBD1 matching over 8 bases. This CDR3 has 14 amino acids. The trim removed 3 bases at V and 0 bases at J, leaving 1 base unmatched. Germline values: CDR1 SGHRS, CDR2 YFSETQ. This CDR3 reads CASSSRGHQETQYF. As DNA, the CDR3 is TGCGCCAGCAGCTCCAGGGGGCACCAAGAGACCCAGTACTTC.

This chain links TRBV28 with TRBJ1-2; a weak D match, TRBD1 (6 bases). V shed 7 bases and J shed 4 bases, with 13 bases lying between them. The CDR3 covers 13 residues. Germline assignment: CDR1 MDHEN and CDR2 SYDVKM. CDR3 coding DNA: TGTGCCAGCACCCGGGGGGCCTTCTATGGCTACACCTTC. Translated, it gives CASTRGAFYGYTF.

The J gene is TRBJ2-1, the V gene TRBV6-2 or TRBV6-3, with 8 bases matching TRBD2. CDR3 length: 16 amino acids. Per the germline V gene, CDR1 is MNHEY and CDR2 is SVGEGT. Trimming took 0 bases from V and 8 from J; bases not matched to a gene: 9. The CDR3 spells CASSYSATSDVDEQFF. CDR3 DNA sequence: TGTGCCAGCAGTTACTCAGCGACTAGCGACGTCGATGAGCAGTTCTTC.

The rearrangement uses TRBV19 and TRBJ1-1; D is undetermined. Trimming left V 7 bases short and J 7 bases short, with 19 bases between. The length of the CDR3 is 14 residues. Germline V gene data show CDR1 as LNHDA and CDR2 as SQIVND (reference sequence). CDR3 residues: CASKHAGNQIEAFF. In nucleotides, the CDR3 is TGTGCCAGTAAACATGCGGGGAACCAGATTGAAGCTTTCTTT.